Detailed here is one TCR beta chain. This entry is derived from a study of control samples from healthy donors and cancer patients. Generated by immunoSEQ multiplex PCR, the TCRdb table keeps only in-frame clones and is missing some. The data hold hundreds of thousands of clones, with roughly 90% observed a single time. V was shortened by 4 bases and J by 2 bases, with 14 bases between the two germline ends. The CDR3 length is 15 residues. Germline V gene sequence: CDR1 LNHDA, CDR2 SQIVND (reference sequence). This sequence joins TRBV19 and TRBJ1-2; the D gene is possibly TRBD1 (6 bases). Sequenced input: PBMCs. This clonotype was sampled from a man in his forties with head and neck cancer. As DNA, the CDR3 is TGTGCCAGTAGTACGACCGGGACACTCAACTATGGCTACACCTTC. Amino acids: CASSTTGTLNYGYTF.